The 28 T cell receptor beta chains below come from one sample, sequenced in a study of technical replicates of blood from four donors. Generated by immunoSEQ multiplex PCR, the TCRdb table keeps only in-frame clones and is missing some. The sample holds 15,000 or so clones, approximately 84% seen once. The sample taken for sequencing was PBMCs. These TCRs come from a human donor in good health.

The chain is built from TRBV2 and TRBJ1-4; the D gene is possibly TRBD1 (6 bases). In germline, CDR1 is SNHLY, CDR2 FYNNEI. V was cut by 8 bases and J by 7 bases, with 17 bases left in between. This CDR3 region has 14 residues. The chain's CDR3 is CASRSRGGGEKLFF. The CDR3 bases are TGTGCCAGCCGATCGAGGGGAGGGGGTGAAAAACTGTTTTTT.

The chain has TRBV7-2 and TRBJ2-5; TRBD2 matches at 12 bases. J lost 4 bases, V lost 1 base, and 13 bases had no gene match. CDR1 and CDR2 (germline): SGHTA, FQGNSA. The CDR3 length is 19 residues. The CDR3 spells CASSLDVGSSGRALETQYF. The CDR3 nucleotides read TGTGCCAGCAGCTTAGATGTTGGATCTAGCGGGAGGGCCCTAGAGACCCAGTACTTC.

The chain carries TRBV27 and TRBJ2-1; 11 bases fit TRBD2. V was pared by 4 bases and J by 10 bases, with 9 bases of the junction left unmatched. The germline CDR1 and CDR2 sequences are MNHEY and SMNVEV (reference sequence). This CDR3 spans 15 amino acids. CDR3 nucleotide sequence: TGTGCCAGCAGTTGGCCCTCTAGCGGGAGGCACGAGCAGTTCTTC. Translated: CASSWPSSGRHEQFF.

The CDR3 loop is CATKTGVDSNQPQHF. Here the CDR3 DNA reads TGTGCCACCAAGACAGGGGTTGATAGCAATCAGCCCCAGCATTTT. This chain joins TRBV2 and TRBJ1-5, with 8 bases matching TRBD1. Losses at the gene ends were 10 bases for V and 0 bases for J; bases not matched to a gene: 8. Germline CDR1 and CDR2: SNHLY and FYNNEI. This CDR3 has 15 amino acids.

This chain joins TRBV27 and TRBJ2-6; the D gene is possibly TRBD1 (6 bases). This CDR3 contains 19 residues. The V gene's germline CDR1 is MNHEY and CDR2 SMNVEV (reference sequence). The V end was cut by 4 bases, the J end by 2 bases, with 21 bases between. The CDR3 DNA reads as TGTGCCAGCAGTTCTCTGGCAACAGGGCATGATACTGGGGCCAACGTCCTGACTTTC. This translates into CASSSLATGHDTGANVLTF.

The chain is built from TRBV7-8 and TRBJ2-7, with a weak D call TRBD1 (5 bases). Germline assignment: CDR1 SGHVS and CDR2 FQNEAQ. The CDR3 has 14 amino acids. Trimming took 5 bases from V and 1 from J, leaving 12 bases between them. This chain's CDR3 is CASSAAQGSYEQYF. The CDR3 nucleotides read TGTGCCAGCAGCGCCGCTCAGGGATCCTACGAGCAGTACTTC.

As to this clone: The junction departs from the called germline gene at one end, perhaps through a read error. V usage is TRBV9 and J usage is TRBJ1-2; D is ambiguous. This CDR3 is 12 amino acids long. Germline values: CDR1 SGDLS, CDR2 YYNGEE. CDR3 sequence: CASRPRGGPLRF. DNA of the CDR3: TGTGCCAGCAGGCCTCGCGGAGGGCCGCTTCGTTTC.

The V gene is TRBV28, the J gene TRBJ2-5, with D possibly being TRBD1 (7 bases). CDR1 is MDHEN, CDR2 SYDVKM, per germline. The CDR3 extends over 15 amino acids. V was cut by 7 bases and J by 0 bases, with 15 bases left in between. Here the CDR3 DNA reads TGTGCCAGCAAGGAGGGCAGGGGGTACCAAGAGACCCAGTACTTC. Its protein is CASKEGRGYQETQYF.

This clone was picked up a small number of times. The chain carries TRBV11-2 and TRBJ2-5, with 14 bases aligning to TRBD2. The CDR3 runs 17 residues. V dropped 5 bases and J dropped 4; count of bases not matched to a gene: 9. Germline CDR1 reads SGHAT; CDR2 reads FQNNGV. CDR3 loop: CASSRGLAGVSAETQYF. In DNA, the CDR3 is TGTGCCAGCAGCCGGGGACTAGCGGGAGTAAGTGCAGAGACCCAGTACTTC.

This clone was counted once. J is TRBJ1-2 and V is TRBV28; D gene uncertain. Germline CDR1 and CDR2: MDHEN and SYDVKM. CDR3 size: 11 residues. Deletions cut 6 bases from V and 6 bases from J, with 8 bases between. CDR3 in amino acids: CASRRNDGYTF. The CDR3 nucleotides read TGTGCCAGCAGGAGGAACGATGGCTACACCTTC.

To note about this clone: The final CDR3 position lacks the conserved phenylalanine or tryptophan, pointing to a likely read error. The DNA is left out, because the CDR3 cannot be placed on it with certainty; the CDR3 is given as TCRdb lists it. The chain joins TRBV18 to TRBJ1-1; the tabulated D call, TRBD1, remains unverified against the DNA. Germline values: CDR1 KGHSH, CDR2 LQKENI. From its first to its last residue, the CDR3 has 12 amino acids. The chain's CDR3 is CASSFDRDPRQI.

The rearrangement links TRBV9 to TRBJ1-2; 7 bases align to TRBD1. CDR3 length equals 16 residues. Germline assignment: CDR1 SGDLS and CDR2 YYNGEE. J lost 9 bases, V lost 0 bases, and 14 bases had no gene match. CDR3 sequence: CASSVVSPGQAGRYTF. In DNA, the CDR3 is TGTGCCAGCAGCGTAGTGTCCCCTGGACAGGCGGGGCGCTACACCTTC.

The rearrangement links TRBV11-1 to TRBJ2-7, with TRBD1 identical over 11 bases. The germline V gene has CDR1 SGHAT and CDR2 FQDESV (reference sequence). V shed 4 bases and J 4 bases; nucleotides not matched to a gene: 9. This CDR3 has 16 residues. The CDR3 sequence is CASSWQGTGGVYEQYF. The CDR3 nucleotides are TGTGCCAGCAGCTGGCAGGGGACAGGGGGTGTTTACGAGCAGTACTTC.

The V and J genes are TRBV18 and TRBJ1-2; TRBD1 matches at 7 bases. Germline V gives CDR1 KGHSH, CDR2 LQKENI. V gave up 5 bases and J gave up 6 bases; unmatched junction bases: 6. This CDR3 has 13 residues. This chain's CDR3 is CASSSTGIDGYTF. DNA of the CDR3: TGTGCCAGCTCATCGACAGGGATTGATGGCTACACCTTC.

The chain uses TRBV27 and TRBJ2-7; 8 bases are a match to TRBD2. Germline CDR1 MNHEY, CDR2 SMNVEV (reference sequence). This CDR3 spans 15 amino acids. Losses at the gene ends were 2 bases for V and 3 bases for J; bases not matched to a gene: 6. The CDR3 sequence: CASSLGNSGSYEQYF. The DNA of the CDR3 is TGTGCCAGCAGTTTAGGTAACAGCGGGAGCTACGAGCAGTACTTC.

The J gene is TRBJ2-3, the V gene TRBV27; maybe TRBD1 (6 bases). From germline, CDR1 is MNHEY and CDR2 SMNVEV (reference sequence). This CDR3 has 18 amino acids. The V and J ends lost 3 bases and 2 bases respectively, with 21 bases between them. CDR3: CASSLGAARASHTDTQYF. The CDR3, as DNA: TGTGCCAGCAGTTTGGGGGCCGCCAGGGCTTCCCACACAGATACGCAGTATTTT.

This clone turned up a few times. The chain couples TRBV30 to TRBJ1-5, with unresolved D. The CDR3 spans 13 residues. The V gene's germline CDR1 is GTSNPN and CDR2 SVGIG (reference sequence). V lost 2 bases and J lost 1, with 6 bases in between. The CDR3 DNA sequence: TGTGCCTGGAGTTTATTGAGCAATCAGCCCCAGCATTTT. Translated, it gives CAWSLLSNQPQHF.

The rearrangement joins TRBV5-6 to TRBJ1-2, with D possibly being TRBD1 (5 bases). CDR1 is SGHDT, CDR2 YYEEEE, per germline. Trimming left V 0 bases short and J 4 bases short, with 7 bases between. The CDR3 sequence is 13 residues long. The CDR3 region is CASSLGQTYGYTF. The CDR3 DNA reads as TGTGCCAGCAGCTTGGGACAGACCTATGGCTACACCTTC. The complete variable domain, with remaining parts taken from reference TRBV5-6 and TRBJ1-2, reads DAGVTQSPTHLIKTRGQQVTLRCSPKSGHDTVSWYQQALGQGPQFIFQYYEEEERQRGNFPDRFSGHQFPNYSSELNVNALLLGDSALYLCASSLGQTYGYTFGSGTRLTVV.

Written as DNA, the CDR3 is TGCGCCAGCAGTGTTGAGGGCCAGCCCCAGCATTTT. Translating gives CASSVEGQPQHF. The chain has TRBV10-2 and TRBJ1-5, with D unclear. The germline gives CDR1 WSHSY, CDR2 SAAADI. The CDR3 extends over 12 amino acids. V lost 4 bases to trimming and J lost 7 bases, with 8 bases between them.

The chain has TRBV29-1 and TRBJ2-1; TRBD2 is a possible D gene (5 bases). The CDR3 covers 13 residues. CDR1 and CDR2 (germline): SQVTM, ANQGSEA. CDR3 DNA sequence: TGCAGGTCCGAGGGAATCTCCTACAATGAGCAGTTCTTC. As protein: CRSEGISYNEQFF.

The chain recombines TRBV6-1 with TRBJ1-1, with D perhaps matching TRBD1 (6 bases). CDR3 length: 12 amino acids. The germline CDR1 and CDR2 sequences are MNHNS and SASEGT. Trimming removed 6 bases from V and 11 bases from J, with 16 bases in between. The CDR3 nucleotides are TGTGCCAGCAGCGCTAATGACAGGTCGGCTTTCTTT. Encoded protein: CASSANDRSAFF.

J is TRBJ2-1 and V is TRBV28, with 11 nucleotides matching TRBD2. Per the germline V gene, CDR1 is MDHEN and CDR2 is SYDVKM. After removal of 5 bases from V and 10 bases from J, the junction contained 10 bases not matched to a gene. The CDR3 consists of 15 residues. The CDR3, as DNA: TGTGCCAGCAGTCGGGCTAGCGGGGGGTGGATAGAGCAGTTCTTC. It is translated as CASSRASGGWIEQFF. The full variable domain, completed using reference TRBV28 and TRBJ2-1, is DVKVTQSSRYLVKRTGEKVFLECVQDMDHENMFWYRQDPGLGLRLIYFSYDVKMKEKGDIPEGYSVSREKKERFSLILESASTNQTSMYLCASSRASGGWIEQFFGPGTRLTVL.

The J gene is TRBJ2-5, the V gene TRBV9; 10 nucleotides agree with TRBD2. This CDR3 comprises 16 residues. Germline V gives CDR1 SGDLS, CDR2 YYNGEE. V gave up 2 bases and J gave up 1 base; unmatched junction bases: 5. CDR3 sequence reads: CASSVGLAVSQETQYF. The CDR3 DNA is TGTGCCAGCAGCGTCGGACTAGCGGTCTCCCAAGAGACCCAGTACTTC.

The CDR3 region has the DNA TGTGCCAGCAGTGATGCGGGAGGGCACGTGAATGAGCAGTTCTTC. This encodes CASSDAGGHVNEQFF. The rearrangement joins TRBV2 to TRBJ2-1; 9 bases agree with TRBD2. Trimming removed 3 bases from V and 7 bases from J; junction bases left unmatched: 7. Germline V gene data show CDR1 as SNHLY and CDR2 as FYNNEI. The CDR3 spans 15 residues.

The chain combines TRBV29-1 with TRBJ2-5; TRBD2 is a possible D gene (7 bases). The germline V gene encodes CDR1 SQVTM and CDR2 ANQGSEA. Trimming took 8 bases from V and 5 from J, leaving 21 bases between them. This CDR3 spans 14 amino acids. The CDR3 here is CSSLPPGGGETQYF. CDR3 coding DNA: TGCAGCAGTCTTCCCCCGGGGGGCGGTGAGACCCAGTACTTC.

The gene calls are TRBV2 and TRBJ2-7; D uncertain. Trimming removed 4 bases at V and 6 bases at J, with 10 bases between. This CDR3 has 12 residues. The germline V gene encodes CDR1 SNHLY and CDR2 FYNNEI. This CDR3 reads CASSGLFPEQYF. CDR3 nucleotide sequence: TGTGCCAGCAGTGGACTCTTTCCCGAGCAGTACTTC.

The CDR3 DNA is TGTGCTAGTGCCCCCGGGGACTACATTTCTGAGCAGTTCTTC. Its protein product is CASAPGDYISEQFF. The chain uses TRBV12-5 and TRBJ2-1; 7 nucleotides match TRBD2. The CDR3 extends over 14 amino acids. In germline, CDR1 is LGHNT, CDR2 FRNRAP. The junction had 12 bases not matched to a gene; V was cut back by 7 bases and J by 9 bases.

The chain recombines TRBV14 with TRBJ2-7; D remains ambiguous. Germline V lookup: CDR1 SGHDN, CDR2 FVKESK. CDR3 length: 14 amino acids. Trimming left V 4 bases short and J 5 bases short, with 15 bases between. In DNA form, the CDR3 reads TGTGCCAGCAGCCTGTTCGTCACCACGGACGAGCAGTACTTC. Residues: CASSLFVTTDEQYF.